This TCR beta chain is from a study of T cell responses to AZD1222 COVID-19 vaccine. TCRdb's copy holds only in-frame clones and misses some; the assay was immunoSEQ multiplex PCR. The sample consists of 90,000 to 110,000 clones, 89% of them appearing once. Per the germline V gene, CDR1 is MDHEN and CDR2 is SYDVKM. V dropped 3 bases and J dropped 1 base, with 13 bases sitting between them. The CDR3 is 15 residues long. Notes on the study in general: Only a handful of AZD1222 recipients were seropositive at baseline. Clonal diversity was possibly underestimated, and white British individuals and females predominated among donors. Distributed over spike, vaccine-associated CD4 TCRs predominated at 160-218 and 743-854.

Of note for this clone: Its antigen is still unknown.

The sequence derives from an adult who received the AZD1222 COVID-19 vaccine. Source: peripheral blood, taken 28 days after the second AZD1222 dose. The chain uses TRBV28 and TRBJ2-7; a weak D match, TRBD1 (6 bases). DNA of the CDR3: TGTGCCAGCAGTTTGGCAGGGGCCCAATCCTACGAGCAGTACTTC. As protein: CASSLAGAQSYEQYF.